The entry below gives a single T cell receptor (beta chain) sequence along with its context. No antigen is known for it. The data belong to a study of cytomegalovirus exposure and HLA in healthy donors. Notes on the study in general: TRBV6-2, TRBV6-3 and some other V segments were excluded as indistinguishable.

CDR1 is LGHNT, CDR2 FRNRAP, per germline. V trimming: 6 bases; J trimming: 1 base; junction bases outside the gene matches: 6. The CDR3 totals 15 residues. A multiplex PCR was run with 60 Vbeta primers and 13 Jbeta primers. Repertoires were generated with immunoSEQ multiplex PCR, while TCRdb's copy carries only in-frame clones and drops some. The table records about 100,000 clones, around 79% of them present only once. What was sequenced was PBMCs. The chain recombines TRBV12-5 with TRBJ2-3, with 8 bases fitting TRBD1. The receptor was derived from a male donor in good health and CMV-seropositive. CDR3 coding DNA: TGTGCTAGTGGGTTGTCGACAGGGGGCACAGATACGCAGTATTTT. This gives the protein CASGLSTGGTDTQYF.